This entry lists 3 T cell receptor beta chains sequenced from one sample in a study of shared T cell receptors in the human thymus (dated by TCRdb to 2020 to 2023). Library preparation employed the immunoSEQ multiplex PCR assay. The source is immuneACCESS, and TCRdb retained only in-frame sequences with V and J called. Part of the clones is not carried over; for the studies checked, unresolved V genes explain less than half of this, and the remainder is unexplained. Present in this sample are about 500,000 clones, 70% to 80% of which were seen just once. The ten top clones hold more than 0.01% of the sample. These records were also assigned to another study, of human thymus T cells.

The specimen sequenced was thymocytes. All receptors derive from a boy younger than two with a congenital heart defect. Donor details come from another sample of the same person, matched by shared clones.

The count of this clone is one. The V and J genes are TRBV11-2 and TRBJ2-3; 8 bases map to TRBD2. After removal of 3 bases from V and 4 bases from J, the junction contained 15 bases not matched to a gene. The germline V gene encodes CDR1 SGHAT and CDR2 FQNNGV. This CDR3 has 18 residues. The CDR3 here is CASSLVPRPGGPPDTQYF. DNA of the CDR3: TGTGCCAGCAGCTTGGTCCCCCGACCGGGAGGGCCTCCAGATACGCAGTATTTT.

This rearrangement joins TRBV5-1 to TRBJ2-6; 9 nucleotides align to TRBD1. Germline V lookup: CDR1 SGHRS, CDR2 YFSETQ. V lost 0 bases to trimming and J lost 0 bases; unmatched junction nucleotides: 4. The CDR3 loop spans 18 amino acids. The CDR3 protein is CASSLETGGDSGANVLTF. The CDR3 DNA follows: TGCGCCAGCAGCTTGGAGACAGGGGGTGACTCTGGGGCCAACGTCCTGACTTTC.

CDR3 loop: CASSQRPLAADTQYF. The CDR3, as DNA: TGCGCCAGCAGCCAACGCCCGCTAGCAGCAGATACGCAGTATTTT. The chain couples TRBV4-1 to TRBJ2-3, with D possibly matching TRBD2 (5 bases). The germline V gene encodes CDR1 MGHRA and CDR2 YSYEKL. The CDR3 is 15 amino acids. V lost 2 bases and J 4 bases, leaving 13 bases between the germline ends.